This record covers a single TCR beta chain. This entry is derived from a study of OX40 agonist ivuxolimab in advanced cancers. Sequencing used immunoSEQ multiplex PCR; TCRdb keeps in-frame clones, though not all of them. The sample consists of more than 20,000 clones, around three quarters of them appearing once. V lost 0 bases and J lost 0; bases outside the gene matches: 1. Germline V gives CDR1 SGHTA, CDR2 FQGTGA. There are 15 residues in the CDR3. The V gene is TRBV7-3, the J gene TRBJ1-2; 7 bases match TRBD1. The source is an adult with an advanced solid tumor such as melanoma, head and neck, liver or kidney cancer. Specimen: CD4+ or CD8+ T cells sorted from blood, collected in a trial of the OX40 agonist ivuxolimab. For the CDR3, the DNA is TGTGCCAGCAGCTTAACCGGGACAGCTAACTATGGCTACACCTTC. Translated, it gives CASSLTGTANYGYTF.